The 2 T cell receptor beta chains below were found in one sample sequenced in a study of shared clonotypes between healthy human individuals. Only in-frame clones appear in the TCRdb table, and some are missing; sequencing was by immunoSEQ multiplex PCR. The sample includes around 2.5 million clones, 80% to 95% of them seen just once. The source material was naive CD4+ T cells from PBMCs. Subset noted: CD45RA+ positively selected. Every receptor here comes from a man between 18 and 35 years old in good health. Some clones in this sample may be carry-over from other donors' samples.

The chain recombines TRBV4-1 with TRBJ2-7; the D is unclear. The CDR3 spans 16 residues. The V end lost 2 bases, the J end lost 2 bases, and 16 bases lay between the germline ends. CDR1 and CDR2 from the germline V gene are MGHRA and YSYEKL. CDR3 coding DNA: TGCGCCAGCAGCCAAATAAGGAGCCGTCGAACCTACGAGCAGTACTTC. It translates to CASSQIRSRRTYEQYF.

Here the CDR3 DNA reads TGTGCCAGCAGCGCGACTTCGGGGACAGGGGGCCGGGAGACCCAGTACTTC. This translates into CASSATSGTGGRETQYF. The chain employs TRBV7-3 and TRBJ2-5, with 12 bases fitting TRBD1. This CDR3 comprises 17 residues. CDR1 SGHTA and CDR2 FQGTGA come from the germline V gene. Trimming removed 5 bases from V and 5 bases from J; junction bases left unmatched: 12.